The source of this T cell receptor beta chain is a study of blood T cell repertoires in COVID-19. Looking at the study overall: Samples taken during acute and convalescent COVID-19 were collected in the United States, Italy and Spain.

Germline loops: CDR1 SNHLY, CDR2 FYNNEI. Unmatched junction bases numbered 8, after V lost 3 bases and J lost 0 bases. The CDR3 consists of 16 residues. As processed by the authors: Amplified reference gene primers provided the basis for estimating nucleated cell counts. Only in-frame clones appear in the TCRdb table, and some are missing; sequencing was by immunoSEQ multiplex PCR. The V and J calls and clone size are taken from that table; D and trimming were inferred from the DNA. In the table there are 70,000 to 90,000 clones, over 65% of which are singletons. This receptor was obtained from an elderly woman with acute or convalescent COVID-19. The J gene is TRBJ2-7, the V gene TRBV2, with 7 bases aligning to TRBD2. The specimen was peripheral blood. The CDR3 is CASSEEAGTFSYEQYF. The CDR3 DNA reads TGTGCCAGCAGTGAGGAAGCGGGGACCTTCTCCTACGAGCAGTACTTC.